This T cell receptor beta chain was retrieved from a study of response to subunit inactivated influenza vaccine. The CDR3 is 12 amino acids. Germline CDR1 is MGHRA and CDR2 is YSYEKL. V was shortened by 3 bases and J by 3 bases, with 5 bases between the two germline ends. This clonotype was seen more than once but under ten times. TCRdb processed the RT-PCR reads anew with MiXCR; each CDR3 protein has one entry. This sample yields approximately 290,000 distinct CDR3 sequences, of which around 20% are seen a single time; 10% belongs to the top ten. Sequencing used PBMCs from blood, obtained 21 months after vaccination. This chain joins TRBV4-1 and TRBJ2-5; D unclear. This TCR was sampled from a man between 50 and 69 years old who received an inactivated influenza vaccine. CDR3: CASSHPEETQYF. DNA for the CDR3: TGCGCCAGCAGCCACCCGGAAGAGACCCAGTACTTC.